A single sample is the source of the 18 T cell receptor beta chains below, sequenced in a study of blood T cell repertoires in COVID-19. Using immunoSEQ multiplex PCR, the repertoire was profiled, and TCRdb retains in-frame clones only, with some absent. Among under 200,000 clones listed, more than 85% were seen once. The specimen was peripheral blood. The receptors originated from a man aged 18 to 30 with acute or convalescent COVID-19.

The genes are TRBV7-2 and TRBJ2-1; 12 bases align to TRBD2. This CDR3 contains 17 residues. V lost 5 bases, J lost 8 bases, and 13 bases stayed unmatched. Germline CDR1 and CDR2: SGHTA and FQGNSA. The CDR3: CASSVTSGGVGRDEQFF. Written as DNA, the CDR3 is TGTGCCAGCAGCGTGACTAGCGGGGGCGTGGGGAGGGATGAGCAGTTCTTC.

This clone appeared a few times. The CDR3 reads CASSTLAGTSYEQYF. Here the CDR3 DNA reads TGCGCCAGCAGCACACTAGCGGGGACGTCCTACGAGCAGTACTTC. J is TRBJ2-7 and V is TRBV5-1; TRBD2 matches 10 bases. Germline-derived CDR1 and CDR2 are SGHRS and YFSETQ. The CDR3 consists of 15 residues. After removal of 4 bases from V and 1 base from J, the junction contained 5 bases not matched to a gene.

The chain joins TRBV5-1 to TRBJ2-2; possible D gene TRBD1, 6 bases. V lost 3 bases and J lost 0, with 12 bases in between. Germline values: CDR1 SGHRS, CDR2 YFSETQ. The CDR3 extends over 16 amino acids. DNA for the CDR3: TGCGCCAGCAGCTCAGGACAGCAAACGAACACCGGGGAGCTGTTTTTT. Translated, it gives CASSSGQQTNTGELFF.

This clone was seen just once. The V gene is TRBV30, the J gene TRBJ1-4; possible D gene TRBD1, 6 bases. The CDR3 length is 14 residues. V lost 8 bases and J lost 8, with 21 bases in between. Germline V gene lookup returns CDR1 GTSNPN and CDR2 SVGIG (reference sequence). CDR3 in DNA: TGTGCCCCCCTGACGGGGGGGGCAGGGGAAAAACTGTTTTTT. It specifies CAPLTGGAGEKLFF.

This rearrangement joins TRBV6-4 to TRBJ1-6, with 8 bases lining up with TRBD1. CDR3 length: 13 amino acids. The germline gives CDR1 MRHNA, CDR2 SNTAGT. Trimming took 6 bases from V and 6 from J; bases not matched to a gene: 1. This chain's CDR3 is CASSQGANSPLHF. The CDR3 DNA follows: TGTGCCAGCAGCCAGGGGGCTAATTCACCCCTCCACTTT.

The table lists this clone with a count of one. The chain joins TRBV5-1 to TRBJ2-2; D is unresolved. V lost 4 bases, J lost 0 bases, and 16 bases lay in between. The CDR3 is 17 residues long. Germline values: CDR1 SGHRS, CDR2 YFSETQ. CDR3 in amino acids: CASSPRGRNANTGELFF. CDR3 nucleotide sequence: TGCGCCAGCAGCCCCCGAGGAAGGAACGCGAACACCGGGGAGCTGTTTTTT.

The CDR3 spells CASSPDRDNEQFF. In DNA, the CDR3 is TGTGCCAGCAGCCCGGACAGGGACAATGAGCAGTTCTTC. This chain connects TRBV7-2 to TRBJ2-1; 8 positions match TRBD1. The length of the CDR3 is 13 residues. Germline CDR1 reads SGHTA; CDR2 reads FQGNSA. Trimming took 5 bases from V and 5 from J; bases not matched to a gene: 2.

The J gene is TRBJ1-5, the V gene TRBV3-1 (or the pseudogene TRBV3-2); D uncertain. Per germline, CDR1 LGHDT and CDR2 YNNKEL (reference sequence). The CDR3 sequence is 14 residues long. V was cut by 2 bases and J by 7 bases, with 12 bases left in between. Here the CDR3 DNA reads TGTGCCAGCAGCCAAACTGGAACTAGGCAGCCCCAGCATTTT. The encoded protein is CASSQTGTRQPQHF.

The rearrangement uses TRBV5-1 and TRBJ2-7; maybe TRBD1 (6 bases). The CDR3 is 19 amino acids. V was clipped by 4 bases and J by 5 bases, with 31 bases between them. Germline V lookup: CDR1 SGHRS, CDR2 YFSETQ. This chain's CDR3 is CASSHSRVYGGTRGDEQYF. The CDR3, as DNA: TGCGCCAGCAGCCATTCGCGGGTTTATGGGGGCACACGCGGTGACGAGCAGTACTTC.

V and J are TRBV24-1 and TRBJ1-4; TRBD1 agrees at 9 bases. With V trimmed by 3 bases and J by 8 bases, 6 bases remained unmatched. Germline CDR1 is KGHDR and CDR2 is SFDVKD. The CDR3 consists of 15 residues. This chain's CDR3 is CATSDDGTGNEKLFF. The CDR3 coding sequence is TGTGCCACCAGTGATGACGGGACAGGGAACGAAAAACTGTTTTTT.

The rearrangement joins TRBV3-1 (or the pseudogene TRBV3-2) to TRBJ1-3; unclear D gene. This CDR3 is 13 amino acids long. V was pared by 3 bases and J by 4 bases, with 7 bases between. The germline V gene has CDR1 LGHDT and CDR2 YNNKEL (reference sequence). In DNA, the CDR3 is TGTGCCAGCAGCCAGATGAGGGGAAACACCATATATTTT. It codes for CASSQMRGNTIYF.

The gene calls are TRBV18 and TRBJ1-1; tentatively, D is TRBD1 (5 bases). In germline, CDR1 is KGHSH, CDR2 LQKENI. This CDR3 is 15 amino acids long. V lost 2 bases and J lost 1, with 11 bases in between. The CDR3 loop is CASSPRTTRNTEAFF. The CDR3 DNA reads as TGTGCCAGCTCACCAAGGACAACTCGGAACACTGAAGCTTTCTTT.

The rearrangement uses TRBV3-1 (or the pseudogene TRBV3-2) and TRBJ2-3; D is unresolved. This CDR3 has 14 amino acids. CDR1 LGHDT and CDR2 YNNKEL come from the germline V gene (reference sequence). The germline V and J ends were trimmed by 4 bases and 5 bases, with 13 bases remaining between them. CDR3 bases: TGTGCCAGCAGCCCTCTAGGTCGTGGAGATACGCAGTATTTT. Translated: CASSPLGRGDTQYF.

The chain joins TRBV20-1 to TRBJ2-5, with a weak D call TRBD2 (5 bases). The CDR3 runs to 11 residues. V dropped 3 bases and J dropped 6 bases, with 8 bases sitting between them. CDR1 DFQATT and CDR2 SNEGSKA come from the germline V gene (reference sequence). CDR3: CSARTTKTQYF. The DNA for the CDR3 is TGCAGTGCTAGGACTACCAAGACCCAGTACTTC.

V is TRBV5-8 and J is TRBJ2-7; 9 nucleotides agree with TRBD2. V was clipped by 2 bases and J by 2 bases; unmatched bases: 5. Germline values: CDR1 SGHTS, CDR2 YDEGEE. This CDR3 spans 15 amino acids. The CDR3 is CASSFGAGGPYEQYV. Written as DNA, the CDR3 is TGTGCCAGCAGCTTTGGCGCGGGGGGGCCCTACGAGCAGTACGTC.

J is TRBJ2-1 and V is TRBV3-1 (or the pseudogene TRBV3-2); 8 bases match TRBD1. There are 15 residues in the CDR3. V dropped 4 bases and J dropped 3; count of bases not matched to a gene: 5. CDR1 is LGHDT, CDR2 YNNKEL, per germline (reference sequence). The CDR3 coding sequence is TGTGCCAGCAGCCCGGGGACAGGACTCTACAATGAGCAGTTCTTC. It yields the protein CASSPGTGLYNEQFF.

This clone was observed a handful of times. This chain connects TRBV29-1 to TRBJ2-7, with D possibly being TRBD2 (5 bases). The CDR3 contains 13 residues. Trimming removed 3 bases from V and 3 bases from J, with 12 bases in between. Germline CDR1 SQVTM, CDR2 ANQGSEA. CDR3: CSVDGGRDYEQYF. The CDR3 DNA reads as TGCAGCGTTGACGGAGGACGGGACTACGAGCAGTACTTC.

The V call is TRBV19, the J call TRBJ2-7, with a possible D match to TRBD1 (7 bases). In germline, CDR1 is LNHDA, CDR2 SQIVND (reference sequence). Trimming cost V 6 bases and J 7 bases, with 25 bases left between them. The CDR3 loop spans 16 amino acids. The CDR3 protein is CASSRRAGGSNGEQYF. Here the CDR3 DNA reads TGTGCCAGTAGCCGAAGGGCAGGGGGGTCCAATGGGGAGCAGTACTTC.